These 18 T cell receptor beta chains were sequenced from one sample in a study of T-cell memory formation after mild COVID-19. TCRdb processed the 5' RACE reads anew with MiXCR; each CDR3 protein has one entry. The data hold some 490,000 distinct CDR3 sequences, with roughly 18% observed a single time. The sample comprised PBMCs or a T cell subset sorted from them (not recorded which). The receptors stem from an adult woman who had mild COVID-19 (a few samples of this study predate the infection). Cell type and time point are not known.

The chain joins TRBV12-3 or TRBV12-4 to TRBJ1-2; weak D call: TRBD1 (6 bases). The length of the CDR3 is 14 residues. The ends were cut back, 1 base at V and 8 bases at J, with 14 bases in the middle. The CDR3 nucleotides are TGTGCCAGCAGTTTAGGAGGGGGGAGTGGAGGCTACACCTTC. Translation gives CASSLGGGSGGYTF.

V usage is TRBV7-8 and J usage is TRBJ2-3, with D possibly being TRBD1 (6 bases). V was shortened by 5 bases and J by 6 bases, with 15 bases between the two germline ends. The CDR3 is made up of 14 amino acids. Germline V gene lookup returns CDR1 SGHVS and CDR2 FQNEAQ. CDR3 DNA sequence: TGTGCCAGCAGCATTTACAGGGTTCGGGATACGCAGTATTTT. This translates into CASSIYRVRDTQYF.

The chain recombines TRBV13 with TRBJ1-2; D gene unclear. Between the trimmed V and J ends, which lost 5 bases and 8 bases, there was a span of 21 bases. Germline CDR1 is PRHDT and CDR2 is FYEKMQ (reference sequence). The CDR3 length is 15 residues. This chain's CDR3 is CASSSYSSSSMGYTF. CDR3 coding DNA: TGTGCCAGCAGCAGCTACAGTTCCTCCTCTATGGGCTACACCTTC.

CDR3 nucleotides: TGTGCCAGCAGTGATAGGGTGTGGGCCGGGGAGCTGTTTTTT. It encodes CASSDRVWAGELFF. The J gene is TRBJ2-2, the V gene TRBV25-1, with D hard to call. V lost 3 bases to trimming and J lost 6 bases, with 11 bases between them. This CDR3 has 14 amino acids. The germline gives CDR1 MGHDK, CDR2 SYGVNS.

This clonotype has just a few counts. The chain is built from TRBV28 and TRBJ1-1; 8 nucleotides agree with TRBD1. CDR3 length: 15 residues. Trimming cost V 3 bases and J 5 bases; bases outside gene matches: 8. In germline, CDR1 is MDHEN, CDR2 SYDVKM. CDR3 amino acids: CASSLGDRLLTEAFF. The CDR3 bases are TGTGCCAGCAGTTTGGGGGACAGGTTACTGACTGAAGCTTTCTTT.

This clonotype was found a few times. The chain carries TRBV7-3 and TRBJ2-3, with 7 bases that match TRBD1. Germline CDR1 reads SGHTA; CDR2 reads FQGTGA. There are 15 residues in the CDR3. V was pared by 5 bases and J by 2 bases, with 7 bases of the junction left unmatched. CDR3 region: CASSPTGQATDTQYF. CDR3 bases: TGTGCCAGCAGCCCTACTGGACAGGCCACAGATACGCAGTATTTT. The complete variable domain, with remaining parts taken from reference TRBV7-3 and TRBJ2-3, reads GAGVSQTPSNKVTEKGKYVELRCDPISGHTALYWYRQSLGQGPEFLIYFQGTGAADDSGLPNDRFFAVRPEGSVSTLKIQRTERGDSAVYLCASSPTGQATDTQYFGPGTRLTVL.

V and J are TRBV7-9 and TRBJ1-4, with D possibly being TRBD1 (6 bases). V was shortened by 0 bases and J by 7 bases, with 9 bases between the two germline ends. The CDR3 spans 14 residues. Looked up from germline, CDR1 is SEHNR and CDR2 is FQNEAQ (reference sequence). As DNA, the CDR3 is TGTGCCAGCAGCTTAGCGCAGGGGATTGAAAAACTGTTTTTT. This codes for CASSLAQGIEKLFF.

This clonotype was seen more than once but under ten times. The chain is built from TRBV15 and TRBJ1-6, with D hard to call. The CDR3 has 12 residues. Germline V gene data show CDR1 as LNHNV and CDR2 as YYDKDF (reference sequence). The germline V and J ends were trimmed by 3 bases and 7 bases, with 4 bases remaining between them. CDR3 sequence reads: CATSRGNSPLHF. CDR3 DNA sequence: TGTGCCACCAGCAGGGGAAATTCACCCCTCCACTTT.

CDR3 nucleotides: TGTGCCACCCGACGGGGCGGGTCAAAGACTGAAGCTTTCTTT. Its protein is CATRRGGSKTEAFF. This sequence joins TRBV7-4 and TRBJ1-1; D may be TRBD1 (5 bases). CDR1 is SGHVT and CDR2 is SQSDAQ in the germline V gene. This CDR3 contains 14 residues. Trimming removed 10 bases at V and 5 bases at J, with 20 bases between.

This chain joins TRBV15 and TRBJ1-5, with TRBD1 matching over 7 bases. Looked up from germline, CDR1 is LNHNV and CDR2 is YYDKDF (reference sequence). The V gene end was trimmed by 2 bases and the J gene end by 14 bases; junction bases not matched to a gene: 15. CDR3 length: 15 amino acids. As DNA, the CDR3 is TGTGCCACCAGCAGATCTAGGACAGGTTCGGATGATGAGCATTTT. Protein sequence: CATSRSRTGSDDEHF.

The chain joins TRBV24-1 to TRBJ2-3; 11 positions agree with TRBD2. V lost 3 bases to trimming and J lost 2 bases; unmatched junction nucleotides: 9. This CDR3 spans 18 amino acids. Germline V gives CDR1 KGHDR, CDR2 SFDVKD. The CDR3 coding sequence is TGTGCCACCAGTGATCTCTCCCTAGCGGGAGGCGCCACAGATACGCAGTATTTT. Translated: CATSDLSLAGGATDTQYF.

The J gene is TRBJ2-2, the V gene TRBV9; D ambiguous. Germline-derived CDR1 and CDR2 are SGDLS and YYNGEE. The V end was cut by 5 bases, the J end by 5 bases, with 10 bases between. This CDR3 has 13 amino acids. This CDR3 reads CASRGQPTGELFF. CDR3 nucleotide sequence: TGTGCCAGCAGGGGCCAACCGACCGGGGAGCTGTTTTTT.

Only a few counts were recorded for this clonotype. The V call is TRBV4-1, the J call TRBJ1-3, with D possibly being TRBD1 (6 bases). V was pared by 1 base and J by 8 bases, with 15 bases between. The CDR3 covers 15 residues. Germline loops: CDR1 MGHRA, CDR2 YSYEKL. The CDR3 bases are TGCGCCAGCAGCCAAGTTGCCCAGGGGCGAGACACCATATATTTT. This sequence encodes CASSQVAQGRDTIYF.

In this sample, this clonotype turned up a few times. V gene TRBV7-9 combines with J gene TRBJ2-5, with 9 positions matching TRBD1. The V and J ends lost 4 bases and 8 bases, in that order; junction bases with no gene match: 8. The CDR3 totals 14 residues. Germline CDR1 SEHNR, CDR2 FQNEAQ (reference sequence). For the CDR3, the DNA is TGTGCCAGCAGCTCCTCCGGGACAGGGATCACCCAGTACTTC. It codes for CASSSSGTGITQYF.

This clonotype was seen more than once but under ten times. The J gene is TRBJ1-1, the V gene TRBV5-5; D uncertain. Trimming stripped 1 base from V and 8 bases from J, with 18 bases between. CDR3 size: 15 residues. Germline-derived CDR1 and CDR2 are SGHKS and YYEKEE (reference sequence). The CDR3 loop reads CASSLLRQTFPEAFF. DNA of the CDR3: TGTGCCAGCAGCTTGTTACGGCAGACCTTCCCCGAAGCTTTCTTT.

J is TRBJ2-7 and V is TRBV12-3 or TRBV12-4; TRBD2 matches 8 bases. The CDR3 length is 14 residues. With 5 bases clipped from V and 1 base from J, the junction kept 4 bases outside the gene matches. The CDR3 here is CASSPGTRSYEQYF. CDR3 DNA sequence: TGTGCCAGCAGTCCCGGGACTAGATCCTACGAGCAGTACTTC.

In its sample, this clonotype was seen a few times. DNA for the CDR3: TGTGCCAGCAGCACAAGTAACAGGGGCGCCACTAAGGGCTACACCTTC. Translating it yields CASSTSNRGATKGYTF. This chain uses TRBV7-9 with TRBJ1-2; 7 bases fit TRBD1. This CDR3 comprises 16 residues. CDR1 SEHNR and CDR2 FQNEAQ come from the germline V gene (reference sequence). V lost 5 bases to trimming and J lost 8 bases; unmatched junction nucleotides: 17.

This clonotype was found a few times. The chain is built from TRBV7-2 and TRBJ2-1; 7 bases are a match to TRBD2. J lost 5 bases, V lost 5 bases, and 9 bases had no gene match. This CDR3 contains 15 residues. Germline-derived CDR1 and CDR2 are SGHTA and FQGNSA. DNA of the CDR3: TGTGCCAGCAGCACAGGACTAGGTGGGGACAATGAGCAGTTCTTC. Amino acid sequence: CASSTGLGGDNEQFF.